This T cell receptor beta chain was profiled in a study of T cells in Graves' hyperthyroidism and ophthalmopathy. This clonotype was seen a handful of times. Amplified regions were TCR beta CDR3 sequences from RNA transcripts. HTBI primers were used for first-round RT-PCR of the TCR CDR3. In TCRdb, the multiplex PCR reads were re-called with MiXCR into one record per CDR3 protein. The sample includes 700,000 or so distinct CDR3 sequences, 16% of them seen just once. The CDR3 spans 12 residues. In germline, CDR1 is SGDLS, CDR2 YYNGEE. Trimming left V 3 bases short and J 4 bases short, with 6 bases between.

The TCR comes from a man between 18 and 35 years old with Graves' hyperthyroidism. The source material was blood. This rearrangement joins TRBV9 to TRBJ2-3, with no clear D. DNA for the CDR3: TGTGCCAGCAGCGCTGTTGCAGATACGCAGTATTTT. Its translation is CASSAVADTQYF.